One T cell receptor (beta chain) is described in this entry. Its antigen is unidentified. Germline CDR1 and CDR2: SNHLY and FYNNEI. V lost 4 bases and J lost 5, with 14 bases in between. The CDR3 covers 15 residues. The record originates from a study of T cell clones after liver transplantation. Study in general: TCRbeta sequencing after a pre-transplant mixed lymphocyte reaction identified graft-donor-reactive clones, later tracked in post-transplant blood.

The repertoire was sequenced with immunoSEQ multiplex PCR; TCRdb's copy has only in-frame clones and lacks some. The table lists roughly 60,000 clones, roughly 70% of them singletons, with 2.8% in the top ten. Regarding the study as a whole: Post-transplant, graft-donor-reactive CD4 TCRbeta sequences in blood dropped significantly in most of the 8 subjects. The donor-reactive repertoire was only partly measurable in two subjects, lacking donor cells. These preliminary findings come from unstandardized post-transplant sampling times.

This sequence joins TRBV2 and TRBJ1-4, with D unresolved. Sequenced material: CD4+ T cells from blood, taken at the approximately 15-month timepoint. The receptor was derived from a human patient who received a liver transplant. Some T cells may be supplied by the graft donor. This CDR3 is CASSVSGSYNEKLFF. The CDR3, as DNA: TGTGCCAGCAGTGTTAGTGGCAGCTACAATGAAAAACTGTTTTTT.